This T cell receptor beta chain is drawn from a study of breast tumors, draining lymph nodes, adjacent tissues. Germline V gene data show CDR1 as SEHNR and CDR2 as FQNEAQ (reference sequence). With 1 base removed from V and 7 bases from J, the gap between germline ends came to 7 bases. The CDR3 has 12 amino acids. The table lists this clonotype with many counts. What it recognizes is unknown. TCRdb reprocessed the multiplex PCR reads via MiXCR and lists one record per CDR3 protein. The sample includes tens of thousands of distinct CDR3 sequences, 23% of them seen just once. Study findings and constraints: The lymph node origin of tumor T cells was framed as consistent with a hypothesis, not demonstrated. Data fit most tumor T cells coming from lymph node, expanding in tumor. Tumor TCR diversity was below lymph nodes but above nontumor tissue. Luminal-like breast cancer showed significantly greater tumor-nontumor repertoire similarity than basal-like breast cancer did.

The chain combines TRBV7-9 with TRBJ1-2; tentatively, D is TRBD1 (5 bases). The specimen sequenced was breast tumor tissue. The TCR originated in a female donor with breast cancer. Some clones in this sample may be carry-over from other donors' samples. CDR3 amino acids: CASSLDGGGYTF. The CDR3 nucleotides read TGTGCCAGCAGCTTAGATGGGGGTGGCTACACCTTC.